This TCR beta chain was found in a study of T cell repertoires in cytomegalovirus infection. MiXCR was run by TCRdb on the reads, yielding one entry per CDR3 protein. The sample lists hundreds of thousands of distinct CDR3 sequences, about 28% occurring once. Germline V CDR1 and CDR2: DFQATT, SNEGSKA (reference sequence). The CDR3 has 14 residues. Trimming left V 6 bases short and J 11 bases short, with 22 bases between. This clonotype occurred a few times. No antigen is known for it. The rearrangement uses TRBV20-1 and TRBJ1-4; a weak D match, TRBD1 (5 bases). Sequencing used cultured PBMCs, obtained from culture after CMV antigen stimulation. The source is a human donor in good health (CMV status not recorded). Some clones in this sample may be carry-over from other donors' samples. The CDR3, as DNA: TGCAGTGCCTCCATAGACAGTATAGAGAGGAAACTGTTTTTT. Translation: CSASIDSIERKLFF.